This T cell receptor (beta chain) is drawn from a study of immune cell composition in non-small cell lung cancer. Study details: Lung adenocarcinoma or squamous carcinoma made up most tumours. Study conclusions and caveats: About four fifths of squamous and about 31% of adenocarcinoma cases had tumour-associated clones >0.5%. In adenocarcinoma, maximal tumour-associated clone frequency tracked TIL tumour reactivity.

Profiling relied on immunoSEQ multiplex PCR, and the TCRdb table lists in-frame clones only, not all of them. The sample includes thousands of clones, less than 80% of them seen just once. V trimming: 5 bases; J trimming: 9 bases; junction bases outside the gene matches: 6. From germline, CDR1 is SGHVS and CDR2 FNYEAQ. CDR3 length equals 15 residues. Note on this clone: Antigen specificity is unknown.

This receptor was obtained from a human donor with non-small cell lung cancer. Sample: lung tumor tissue. The genes are TRBV7-6 and TRBJ2-1; 14 nucleotides agree with TRBD2. This chain's CDR3 is CASSLRLAGGLEQFF. The CDR3 DNA reads TGTGCCAGCAGCCTGCGACTAGCGGGAGGGCTTGAGCAGTTCTTC.